This T cell receptor beta chain was captured by sequencing in a study of blood T cell repertoires in COVID-19. Study-level background: Collection of acute and convalescent COVID-19 samples took place in the United States, Italy and Spain.

TCRdb keeps only in-frame clones here, not all; method: immunoSEQ multiplex PCR. The table has about 250,000 clones, over 75% seen once. Which cohort a participant joined came from the clinical history participants gave. The sequenced sample consisted of PBMCs or T cells enriched from blood (not recorded which). The receptor was derived from a woman aged 50 to 60 with acute COVID-19.

Here the CDR3 reads CASSVRADYRYGYTF. The DNA for the CDR3 is TGTGCCAGTAGTGTACGGGCCGACTACCGCTATGGCTACACCTTC. The gene calls are TRBV19 and TRBJ1-2; D call uncertain. The germline CDR1 and CDR2 sequences are LNHDA and SQIVND (reference sequence). The V and J ends lost 5 bases and 4 bases respectively, with 17 bases between them. The CDR3 runs 15 residues.